One and the same sample provided the 32 T cell receptor beta chains below, sequenced in a study of T cells in Graves' hyperthyroidism and ophthalmopathy (dated by TCRdb to between 2018 and 2021). Preparation of the library involved multiplex PCR. This sample was sequenced with an Illumina HiSeq 2000. TCR beta CDR3 regions were amplified from RNA transcripts. The first round of RT-PCR for the TCR CDR3 was performed with the HTBI primer set and the Qiagen OneStep RT-PCR kit. TCRdb redid the processing of the public reads, applying fastp at Q25 and MiXCR, and retained in-frame beta chains. Entries that share a CDR3 protein sequence are merged under the most common genes and DNA. In this sample the table shows some 620,000 distinct CDR3 sequences, 15% to 20% of which occur a single time. The top ten constitute about 3.8% of the sample. The specimen was blood. The receptors were gathered from a woman in her twenties or thirties with Graves' hyperthyroidism.

With respect to this clonotype: At one of its ends the junction is not consistent with the germline gene, which may arise from a read error. CDR3 sequence reads: CATSGDSNEQFF. In DNA, the CDR3 is TGTGCCACCAGCGGAGACAGCAATGAGCAGTTCTTC. The V and J genes are TRBV15 and TRBJ2-1, with D perhaps matching TRBD1 (5 bases). This CDR3 comprises 12 residues. Germline V gives CDR1 LNHNV, CDR2 YYDKDF (reference sequence).

Here the CDR3 DNA reads TGTGCCAGCAGTTTACATGGCTCTGGGGCCAACGTCCTGACTTTC. Protein: CASSLHGSGANVLTF. The chain combines TRBV12-3 or TRBV12-4 with TRBJ2-6; no reliable D call. V lost 2 bases and J lost 0, with 5 bases in between. The CDR3 covers 15 residues.

This clonotype showed up many times. This sequence joins TRBV28 and TRBJ1-5; TRBD1 aligns across 10 bases. Trimming cost V 8 bases and J 4 bases; bases outside gene matches: 11. The germline V gene encodes CDR1 MDHEN and CDR2 SYDVKM. The CDR3 extends over 16 amino acids. In nucleotides, the CDR3 is TGTGCCAGCGAGATGGGACAGGGGATTCGGAATCAGCCCCAGCATTTT. This codes for CASEMGQGIRNQPQHF.

V and J are TRBV6-4 and TRBJ1-5, with D perhaps TRBD1 (6 bases). V dropped 7 bases and J dropped 1 base, with 14 bases sitting between them. This CDR3 has 15 residues. CDR1 is MRHNA and CDR2 is SNTAGT in the germline V gene. CDR3: CASTTQGFSNQPQHF. The CDR3, as DNA: TGTGCCAGCACCACACAGGGATTCAGCAATCAGCCCCAGCATTTT.

In this sample, this clonotype turned up many times. This chain connects TRBV20-1 to TRBJ1-2; 11 bases agree with TRBD1. Losses at the gene ends were 5 bases for V and 2 bases for J; bases not matched to a gene: 4. The CDR3 spans 14 residues. Looked up from germline, CDR1 is DFQATT and CDR2 is SNEGSKA (reference sequence). CDR3 DNA sequence: TGCAGTGCTTTTGGACAGGGGGCGAACTATGGCTACACCTTC. This codes for CSAFGQGANYGYTF.

This clonotype was seen a handful of times. The chain has TRBV29-1 and TRBJ2-5; D is possibly TRBD1 (5 bases). CDR3 length equals 11 residues. With 5 bases removed from V and 4 bases from J, the gap between germline ends came to 8 bases. Germline V lookup: CDR1 SQVTM, CDR2 ANQGSEA. CDR3 in DNA: TGCAGCGTTCTCAGGGTAGAGACCCAGTACTTC. Amino acids: CSVLRVETQYF. The full variable domain, in which reference TRBV29-1 and TRBJ2-5 provide the parts outside the CDR3, is SAVISQKPSRDICQRGTSLTIQCQVDSQVTMMFWYRQQPGQSLTLIATANQGSEATYESGFVIDKFPISRPNLTFSTLTVSNMSPEDSSIYLCSVLRVETQYFGPGTRLLVL.

Ten or more counts support this clonotype. The J gene is TRBJ2-3, the V gene TRBV3-1, with 9 bases matching TRBD1. Losses at the gene ends were 4 bases for V and 6 bases for J; bases not matched to a gene: 8. CDR3 length: 15 amino acids. Germline assignment: CDR1 LGHDT and CDR2 YNNKEL (reference sequence). This chain's CDR3 is CASSRGTGRGDTQYF. DNA of the CDR3: TGTGCCAGCAGCCGCGGGACAGGGCGGGGGGATACGCAGTATTTT.

This clonotype was detected many times. This chain connects TRBV18 to TRBJ2-5, with 8 bases that match TRBD2. CDR1 KGHSH and CDR2 LQKENI come from the germline V gene. CDR3 length: 16 residues. The ends lost 1 base at V and 4 bases at J; junction bases unmatched: 8. CDR3 region: CASSPRASGSSETQYF. For the CDR3, the DNA is TGTGCCAGCTCACCACGAGCAAGCGGGAGTTCAGAGACCCAGTACTTC.

This clonotype was seen repeatedly, ten times or more. The chain couples TRBV7-8 to TRBJ2-1; maybe TRBD2 (5 bases). Trimming pared 4 bases from V and 7 bases from J, leaving 17 bases between. The CDR3 extends over 15 amino acids. Looked up from germline, CDR1 is SGHVS and CDR2 is FQNEAQ. The CDR3 sequence is CASSSPRSGGNEQFF. DNA of the CDR3: TGTGCCAGCAGCTCCCCCAGAAGCGGAGGAAATGAGCAGTTCTTC.

CDR3 sequence: CASSKTSPNTGELFF. The CDR3, as DNA: TGTGCCAGCAGCAAGACTTCCCCGAACACCGGGGAGCTGTTTTTT. The gene calls are TRBV14 and TRBJ2-2; no clear D. The CDR3 contains 15 residues. Germline CDR1 and CDR2: SGHDN and FVKESK. Trimming removed 5 bases at V and 0 bases at J, with 10 bases between.

The sample holds many counts of this clonotype. The V call is TRBV28, the J call TRBJ2-4; 7 positions agree with TRBD1. CDR3 size: 14 residues. J gave up 5 bases and V 5 bases, and 6 bases lay outside the gene matches. The germline gives CDR1 MDHEN, CDR2 SYDVKM. CDR3 in DNA: TGTGCCAGCAGTGGGGACAGTCCTCAAAACATTCAGTACTTC. This sequence encodes CASSGDSPQNIQYF.

The chain carries TRBV28 and TRBJ1-1; 8 nucleotides agree with TRBD1. V gave up 4 bases and J gave up 1 base; unmatched junction bases: 8. The V gene's germline CDR1 is MDHEN and CDR2 SYDVKM. The CDR3 consists of 16 residues. CDR3 residues: CASSSWTGTENTEAFF. For the CDR3, the DNA is TGTGCCAGCAGTTCTTGGACAGGGACAGAGAACACTGAAGCTTTCTTT.

This clonotype was detected ten times or more. The chain has TRBV13 and TRBJ2-1; possible D gene TRBD2, 5 bases. The V and J ends lost 6 bases and 1 base respectively, with 10 bases between them. The germline V gene has CDR1 PRHDT and CDR2 FYEKMQ (reference sequence). There are 14 residues in the CDR3. The chain's CDR3 is CASSHGISYNEQFF. In DNA, the CDR3 is TGTGCCAGCAGTCACGGGATATCCTACAATGAGCAGTTCTTC.

This chain joins TRBV5-1 and TRBJ2-7; D remains unclear. Deletions cut 0 bases from V and 6 bases from J, with 7 bases between. Per germline, CDR1 SGHRS and CDR2 YFSETQ. This CDR3 is built from 12 residues. The CDR3 DNA is TGCGCCAGCAGCTTGGAATGGGGCGAGCAGTACTTC. Its translation is CASSLEWGEQYF.

This clonotype has just a few counts. The V call is TRBV19, the J call TRBJ1-5; 8 bases are shared with TRBD1. Germline V gene data show CDR1 as LNHDA and CDR2 as SQIVND (reference sequence). This CDR3 contains 13 residues. The trim removed 5 bases at V and 5 bases at J, leaving 2 bases unmatched. The CDR3 DNA follows: TGTGCCAGTAGTCAGGGGGCTTATCAGCCCCAGCATTTT. This translates into CASSQGAYQPQHF.

CDR3 in amino acids: CASSVVGQGIHEQFF. CDR3 sequence (DNA): TGTGCCAGCAGCGTAGTCGGACAGGGAATACATGAGCAGTTCTTC. This chain joins TRBV9 and TRBJ2-1; 8 nucleotides line up with TRBD1. This CDR3 is built from 15 residues. Looked up from germline, CDR1 is SGDLS and CDR2 is YYNGEE. V dropped 0 bases and J dropped 8; count of bases not matched to a gene: 7.

This clonotype was detected a few times. The chain joins TRBV28 to TRBJ2-7; 7 nucleotides match TRBD2. The CDR3 has 16 residues. The V gene's germline CDR1 is MDHEN and CDR2 SYDVKM. The trim removed 2 bases at V and 3 bases at J, leaving 10 bases unmatched. CDR3 in amino acids: CASSLGPMGGSYEQYF. DNA for the CDR3: TGTGCCAGCAGTTTAGGCCCCATGGGAGGGAGCTACGAGCAGTACTTC.

This clonotype was seen a handful of times. The chain joins TRBV7-2 to TRBJ1-2; the D gene is possibly TRBD1 (6 bases). Looked up from germline, CDR1 is SGHTA and CDR2 is FQGNSA. This CDR3 has 14 residues. V shed 5 bases and J shed 7 bases, with 17 bases lying between them. The CDR3: CASSPAGGGLGYTF. CDR3 DNA: TGTGCCAGCAGCCCCGCCGGGGGGGGCCTTGGCTACACCTTC.

This clonotype was seen ten or more times. The CDR3 sequence is CASSKGTSSYEQYF. CDR3 nucleotides: TGTGCCAGCAGCAAAGGGACCTCCTCCTACGAGCAGTACTTC. This chain connects TRBV13 to TRBJ2-7, with D possibly called TRBD1 or TRBD2 (5 bases each). The CDR3 extends over 14 amino acids. CDR1 is PRHDT and CDR2 is FYEKMQ in the germline V gene (reference sequence). Trimming left V 5 bases short and J 0 bases short, with 11 bases between.

This clonotype has a count of ten or more. The genes are TRBV29-1 and TRBJ2-1, with 10 bases matching TRBD1. The CDR3 contains 14 residues. V lost 3 bases and J lost 5; bases outside the gene matches: 4. CDR1 is SQVTM and CDR2 is ANQGSEA in the germline V gene. This CDR3 reads CSVDTTGGHNEQFF. The CDR3 coding sequence is TGCAGCGTTGATACGACAGGGGGCCACAATGAGCAGTTCTTC.

This clonotype was seen a few times. The chain recombines TRBV7-2 with TRBJ2-2; 9 positions agree with TRBD1. The CDR3 is 15 residues long. J was trimmed by 7 bases and V by 5 bases; bases with no gene match: 8. From germline, CDR1 is SGHTA and CDR2 FQGNSA. CDR3 DNA: TGTGCCAGCAGCCGCTTAACAGGGGGCATCGGGGAGCTGTTTTTT. Encoded protein: CASSRLTGGIGELFF.

This clonotype was recorded many times. The chain recombines TRBV6-2 or TRBV6-3 with TRBJ2-1; D is uncertain. CDR1 MNHEY and CDR2 SVGEGT come from the germline V gene. CDR3 length equals 13 residues. V was pared by 6 bases and J by 8 bases, with 14 bases between. The CDR3 protein is CASRFRVSDEQFF. In DNA, the CDR3 is TGTGCCAGCAGATTTAGGGTTTCAGATGAGCAGTTCTTC.

The V gene is TRBV24-1, the J gene TRBJ2-7; 7 bases line up with TRBD2. V shed 2 bases, J shed 1 base, and the junction held 1 base outside the gene matches. The CDR3 has 14 residues. Germline assignment: CDR1 KGHDR and CDR2 SFDVKD. In DNA form, the CDR3 reads TGTGCCACCAGTGATTCGGGACTATCCTACGAGCAGTACTTC. This sequence encodes CATSDSGLSYEQYF.

This clonotype was detected ten times or more. The chain joins TRBV6-1 to TRBJ1-5, with TRBD1 matching 7 bases. Germline loops: CDR1 MNHNS, CDR2 SASEGT. The CDR3 length is 16 residues. With 6 bases clipped from V and 1 base from J, the junction kept 9 bases outside the gene matches. DNA for the CDR3: TGTGCCAGCAGACCTAAGACAGGGATCAGCAATCAGCCCCAGCATTTT. Its protein is CASRPKTGISNQPQHF.

This clonotype was detected only a few times. This chain uses TRBV27 with TRBJ2-3, with 12 bases matching TRBD2. This CDR3 has 19 amino acids. With V trimmed by 8 bases and J by 1 base, 16 bases remained unmatched. CDR1 and CDR2 from the germline V gene are MNHEY and SMNVEV (reference sequence). This CDR3 is CASGVPSGRARWRTDTQYF. The CDR3 region has the DNA TGTGCCAGCGGCGTGCCTAGCGGGAGGGCCCGTTGGCGCACAGATACGCAGTATTTT.

This clonotype was counted only a few times. The chain is built from TRBV5-1 and TRBJ2-5, with D uncertain. V was clipped by 0 bases and J by 2 bases, with 11 bases between them. The V gene's germline CDR1 is SGHRS and CDR2 YFSETQ. The CDR3 extends over 15 amino acids. CDR3 amino acids: CASSLEGQVQETQYF. The CDR3 nucleotides read TGCGCCAGCAGCTTGGAGGGTCAGGTTCAAGAGACCCAGTACTTC.

The chain couples TRBV28 to TRBJ1-2; D possibly corresponds to TRBD1 (6 bases). Trimming removed 6 bases at V and 4 bases at J, with 15 bases between. The germline gives CDR1 MDHEN, CDR2 SYDVKM. This CDR3 contains 14 residues. The CDR3 protein is CASSQFQGSYGYTF. The CDR3 nucleotides are TGTGCCAGCAGCCAATTCCAGGGGTCCTATGGCTACACCTTC.

This clonotype appeared many times. The chain recombines TRBV11-2 with TRBJ1-1, with TRBD1 as a possible D gene (5 bases). This CDR3 comprises 13 residues. V shed 7 bases and J shed 6 bases, with 15 bases lying between them. Looked up from germline, CDR1 is SGHAT and CDR2 is FQNNGV. CDR3 residues: CASTTSLGAEAFF. The CDR3 DNA sequence: TGTGCCAGCACCACCTCTTTAGGGGCTGAAGCTTTCTTT. The full variable domain, rest sourced from reference TRBV11-2 and TRBJ1-1, is EAGVAQSPRYKIIEKRQSVAFWCNPISGHATLYWYQQILGQGPKLLIQFQNNGVVDDSQLPKDRFSAERLKGVDSTLKIQPAKLEDSAVYLCASTTSLGAEAFFGQGTRLTVV.

This clonotype has at least ten counts. The germline gene is not matched at one end of the junction; a read error may be the cause. J is TRBJ1-5 and V is TRBV4-3; D unresolved. Looked up from germline, CDR1 is LGHNA and CDR2 is YSLEER. This CDR3 has 13 residues. The CDR3 reads CASSQDGNQPQHF. The CDR3 region has the DNA TGTGCCAGCAGCCAAGATGGGAATCAGCCCCAGCATTTT.

V usage is TRBV10-3 and J usage is TRBJ2-3, with no clear D. The CDR3 is made up of 11 amino acids. CDR1 and CDR2 (germline): ENHRY, SYGVKD. The V end lost 8 bases, the J end lost 2 bases, and 5 bases lay between the germline ends. This chain's CDR3 is CAIGSTDTQYF. The CDR3, as DNA: TGTGCCATCGGCTCCACAGATACGCAGTATTTT.

This clonotype has only a few counts. The rearrangement joins TRBV7-9 to TRBJ2-1; tentatively, D is TRBD2 (6 bases). In germline, CDR1 is SEHNR, CDR2 FQNEAQ (reference sequence). Trimming took 10 bases from V and 3 from J, leaving 25 bases between them. This CDR3 region has 17 residues. The DNA for the CDR3 is TGTGCCACCACCTTGAGTGCGGGGCTACAATTCTACAATGAGCAGTTCTTC. This sequence encodes CATTLSAGLQFYNEQFF.

About this clonotype: This could be a read error, since a much larger clone is one nucleotide away. The chain links TRBV3-1 to TRBJ2-7; possibly TRBD2 for D (5 bases). The end of the DNA aligns better with TRBJ2-1, so the J call may be wrong. CDR3 length: 16 amino acids. The V gene's germline CDR1 is LGHDT and CDR2 YNNKEL (reference sequence). In DNA form, the CDR3 reads TGTGCCAGCAGCCAAGATCAATCGGGGTACTCCTACGAGCAGTTCTTC. It yields the protein CASSQDQSGYSYEQFF.